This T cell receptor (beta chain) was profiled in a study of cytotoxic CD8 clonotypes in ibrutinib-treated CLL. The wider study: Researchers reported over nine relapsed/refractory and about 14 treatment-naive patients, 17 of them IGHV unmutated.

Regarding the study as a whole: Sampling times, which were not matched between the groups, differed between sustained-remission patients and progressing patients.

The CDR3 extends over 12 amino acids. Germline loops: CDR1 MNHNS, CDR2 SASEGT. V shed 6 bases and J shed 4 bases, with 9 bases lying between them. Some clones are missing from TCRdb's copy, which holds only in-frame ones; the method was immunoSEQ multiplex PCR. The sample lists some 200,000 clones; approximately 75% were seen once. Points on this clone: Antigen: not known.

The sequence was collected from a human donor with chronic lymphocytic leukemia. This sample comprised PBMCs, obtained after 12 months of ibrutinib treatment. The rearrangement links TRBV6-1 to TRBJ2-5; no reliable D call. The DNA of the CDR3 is TGTGCCAGCAGCGTCGTCCCAGAGACCCAGTACTTC. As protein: CASSVVPETQYF.